The 24 T cell receptor beta chains below were found in one sample sequenced in a study of Tregs in tolerant kidney transplant recipients. Libraries were prepared by immunoSEQ multiplex PCR; TCRdb keeps only in-frame clonotypes and omits some of them. The sample consists of under 20,000 clones, approximately 80% of them appearing once. The sample consisted of Tregs from blood. The receptors stem from a human donor in good health.

The gene calls are TRBV5-1 and TRBJ2-3; D is possibly TRBD1 or TRBD2 (5 bases each). Between the trimmed V and J ends, which lost 4 bases and 0 bases, there was a span of 9 bases. CDR3 size: 14 residues. In germline, CDR1 is SGHRS, CDR2 YFSETQ. CDR3 DNA: TGCGCCAGCAGCCGGGGACCTAGCACAGATACGCAGTATTTT. Amino acid sequence: CASSRGPSTDTQYF.

V and J are TRBV4-2 and TRBJ2-5, with TRBD2 matching over 11 bases. Germline trimming cut 4 bases from V and 1 base from J; bases unmatched to any gene: 11. The CDR3 is made up of 18 amino acids. Germline CDR1 is LGHNA and CDR2 is YNFKEQ. The CDR3 reads CASSRSPLAGGSQETQYF. In DNA form, the CDR3 reads TGTGCCAGCAGCCGTTCCCCGCTAGCGGGAGGATCCCAAGAGACCCAGTACTTC.

The rearrangement links TRBV20-1 to TRBJ1-1; D remains ambiguous. Trimming stripped 3 bases from V and 1 base from J, with 3 bases between. This CDR3 region has 11 residues. Germline V lookup: CDR1 DFQATT, CDR2 SNEGSKA (reference sequence). Written as DNA, the CDR3 is TGCAGTGCTAGTCAGAACACTGAAGCTTTCTTT. It translates to CSASQNTEAFF.

V is TRBV11-3 and J is TRBJ2-5; a possible D gene is TRBD2 (6 bases). The better agreement between TRBJ2-7 and the DNA end casts doubt on the J call. The CDR3 is made up of 15 amino acids. CDR1 and CDR2 from the germline V gene are SGHNT and YENEEA. The CDR3 DNA is TGTGCCAGCAGCCAATCACCGGGACTGAGCTACGAGCAGTACTTC. Residues: CASSQSPGLSYEQYF.

The chain is built from TRBV30 and TRBJ1-2; D is uncertain. V was trimmed by 0 bases and J by 8 bases, leaving 16 bases between them. CDR3 length equals 14 residues. Germline V gene lookup returns CDR1 GTSNPN and CDR2 SVGIG (reference sequence). CDR3 DNA sequence: TGTGCCTGGAGTGTACTGGCTACCCCCTGGGGCTACACCTTC. Its protein is CAWSVLATPWGYTF.

The rearrangement joins TRBV11-2 to TRBJ1-1; possibly TRBD1 for D (6 bases). Deletions cut 1 base from V and 7 bases from J, with 13 bases between. The V gene's germline CDR1 is SGHAT and CDR2 FQNNGV. CDR3 length: 14 residues. DNA of the CDR3: TGTGCCAGCAGCTTAGGGGGGACATTAAGTGAAGCTTTCTTT. Its translation: CASSLGGTLSEAFF.

This rearrangement joins TRBV18 to TRBJ2-2, with unresolved D. Germline V CDR1 and CDR2: KGHSH, LQKENI. The CDR3 length is 14 residues. V was clipped by 4 bases and J by 3 bases, with 9 bases between them. CDR3 amino acids: CASSQSRDTGELFF. The CDR3 bases are TGTGCCAGCTCACAGTCGAGAGACACCGGGGAGCTGTTTTTT.

This rearrangement joins TRBV6-5 to TRBJ1-1; D is possibly TRBD1 (6 bases). The V end lost 6 bases, the J end lost 0 bases, and 11 bases lay between the germline ends. Germline loops: CDR1 MNHEY, CDR2 SVGAGI. The CDR3 runs to 14 residues. The CDR3 sequence: CASSRGGLNTEAFF. DNA for the CDR3: TGTGCCAGCAGCAGGGGAGGGTTGAACACTGAAGCTTTCTTT.

The gene calls are TRBV13 and TRBJ2-3, with D uncertain. The V gene's germline CDR1 is PRHDT and CDR2 FYEKMQ (reference sequence). The CDR3 length is 13 residues. V was trimmed by 0 bases and J by 1 base, leaving 2 bases between them. In nucleotides, the CDR3 is TGTGCCAGCAGCTTAGGGGGCACAGATACGCAGTATTTT. The encoded protein is CASSLGGTDTQYF.

J is TRBJ1-3 and V is TRBV5-1; a weak D match, TRBD1 (6 bases). Trimming pared 0 bases from V and 7 bases from J, leaving 17 bases between. The V gene's germline CDR1 is SGHRS and CDR2 YFSETQ. CDR3 size: 16 residues. Here the CDR3 DNA reads TGCGCCAGCAGCTTGGCCAGGGGAGGGAATGAGAACACCATATATTTT. This encodes CASSLARGGNENTIYF.

The rearrangement uses TRBV19 and TRBJ1-2; 7 bases are shared with TRBD1. With V trimmed by 0 bases and J by 4 bases, 5 bases remained unmatched. The CDR3 loop spans 15 amino acids. Looked up from germline, CDR1 is LNHDA and CDR2 is SQIVND (reference sequence). For the CDR3, the DNA is TGTGCCAGTAGTATAGAGACAGGGTCGGTCTATGGCTACACCTTC. This sequence encodes CASSIETGSVYGYTF. Using reference TRBV19 and TRBJ1-2 for the parts outside the CDR3, the full variable domain is DGGITQSPKYLFRKEGQNVTLSCEQNLNHDAMYWYRQDPGQGLRLIYYSQIVNDFQKGDIAEGYSVSREKKESFPLTVTSAQKNPTAFYLCASSIETGSVYGYTFGSGTRLTVV.

This chain joins TRBV25-1 and TRBJ1-2; no clear D gene. The germline CDR1 and CDR2 sequences are MGHDK and SYGVNS. This CDR3 comprises 13 residues. With 1 base removed from V and 8 bases from J, the gap between germline ends came to 11 bases. CDR3 residues: CASSELGKQGYTF. DNA for the CDR3: TGTGCCAGCAGTGAATTGGGGAAACAGGGCTACACCTTC.

This chain joins TRBV6-5 and TRBJ1-6, with D unresolved. V was shortened by 1 base and J by 10 bases, with 14 bases between the two germline ends. Germline V gene sequence: CDR1 MNHEY, CDR2 SVGAGI. CDR3 length: 15 residues. CDR3 nucleotides: TGTGCCAGCAGTTACTGGAAGGGAGGGCCCTCACCCCTCCACTTT. Its protein product is CASSYWKGGPSPLHF.

V and J are TRBV30 and TRBJ2-1; D may be TRBD2 (6 bases). The ends were cut back, 5 bases at V and 7 bases at J, with 18 bases in the middle. Looked up from germline, CDR1 is GTSNPN and CDR2 is SVGIG (reference sequence). The CDR3 totals 14 residues. The CDR3 loop reads CAWGPGEYANEQFF. The DNA of the CDR3 is TGTGCCTGGGGCCCGGGGGAGTATGCTAATGAGCAGTTCTTC.

J is TRBJ1-2 and V is TRBV4-2; D is unresolved. With 1 base removed from V and 4 bases from J, the gap between germline ends came to 13 bases. In germline, CDR1 is LGHNA, CDR2 YNFKEQ. This CDR3 comprises 15 residues. The CDR3 DNA reads TGTGCCAGCAGCCAAGCCCCAGATTCGGCCTATGGCTACACCTTC. Residues: CASSQAPDSAYGYTF.

V is TRBV18 and J is TRBJ2-1; 11 nucleotides align to TRBD2. The germline V gene encodes CDR1 KGHSH and CDR2 LQKENI. The CDR3 length is 16 residues. With 4 bases clipped from V and 9 bases from J, the junction kept 11 bases outside the gene matches. CDR3 DNA: TGTGCCAGCTCACGAGGGGTATCTAGCGGGAGGAGTGAGCAGTTCTTC. Translated: CASSRGVSSGRSEQFF.

This clone came up a few times. The genes are TRBV15 and TRBJ1-5; the D is unclear. Trimming removed 1 base from V and 3 bases from J, with 10 bases in between. Germline CDR1 and CDR2: LNHNV and YYDKDF (reference sequence). The CDR3 spans 15 residues. This CDR3 is CATSRVAITNQPQHF. The CDR3 nucleotides are TGTGCCACCAGCAGAGTTGCCATTACCAATCAGCCCCAGCATTTT.

The chain has TRBV20-1 and TRBJ2-3; D is uncertain. The V and J ends lost 5 bases and 11 bases respectively, with 14 bases between them. The CDR3 length is 11 residues. CDR1 is DFQATT, CDR2 SNEGSKA, per germline (reference sequence). CDR3 in DNA: TGCAGTGCTTTTTCCAACGGCGAGCAGTATTTT. Translation: CSAFSNGEQYF.

This chain joins TRBV30 and TRBJ2-3, with 9 bases matching TRBD1. CDR3 length equals 15 residues. The germline V gene encodes CDR1 GTSNPN and CDR2 SVGIG (reference sequence). V was pared by 5 bases and J by 0 bases, with 6 bases of the junction left unmatched. CDR3 in amino acids: CAWYRGPHSTDTQYF. The CDR3, as DNA: TGTGCCTGGTACAGGGGGCCACACAGCACAGATACGCAGTATTTT.

V gene TRBV5-4 combines with J gene TRBJ2-5; 8 bases align to TRBD1. CDR1 SGHNT and CDR2 YYREEE come from the germline V gene (reference sequence). V lost 2 bases, J lost 4 bases, and 7 bases stayed unmatched. This CDR3 comprises 15 residues. The CDR3 coding sequence is TGTGCCAGCAGCTTCAGGCCCCAGGGGGCAGAGACCCAGTACTTC. As protein: CASSFRPQGAETQYF.

This clone occurred a few times. The chain employs TRBV9 and TRBJ2-2; TRBD1 or TRBD2 may be the D gene (6 bases each). Germline V CDR1 and CDR2: SGDLS, YYNGEE. This CDR3 has 14 residues. Trimming took 7 bases from V and 1 from J, leaving 11 bases between them. The CDR3 region is CASGGGENTGELFF. The CDR3, as DNA: TGTGCCAGCGGGGGCGGGGAGAACACCGGGGAGCTGTTTTTT. The full variable domain, its missing parts supplied by reference TRBV9 and TRBJ2-2, is DSGVTQTPKHLITATGQRVTLRCSPRSGDLSVYWYQQSLDQGLQFLIQYYNGEERAKGNILERFSAQQFPDLHSELNLSSLELGDSALYFCASGGGENTGELFFGEGSRLTVL.

J is TRBJ2-2 and V is TRBV5-8, with D possibly being TRBD2 (5 bases). Trimming shortened V by 2 bases and J by 6 bases, and 14 bases separated the two germline ends. The CDR3 loop spans 15 amino acids. From germline, CDR1 is SGHTS and CDR2 YDEGEE. CDR3: CASSFKRLLSGELFF. For the CDR3, the DNA is TGTGCCAGCAGCTTTAAGCGGCTTCTATCCGGGGAGCTGTTTTTT.

V is TRBV7-2 and J is TRBJ2-2; D is unclear. The CDR3 consists of 15 residues. V lost 4 bases, J lost 1 base, and 10 bases lay in between. The V gene's germline CDR1 is SGHTA and CDR2 FQGNSA. Written as DNA, the CDR3 is TGTGCCAGCAGCTGGTCGACGGGGAACACCGGGGAGCTGTTTTTT. Its protein is CASSWSTGNTGELFF.

Only one count was recorded for this clone. V and J are TRBV4-1 and TRBJ1-4, with D unresolved. The CDR3 spans 12 residues. Germline V gene data show CDR1 as MGHRA and CDR2 as YSYEKL. V was pared by 3 bases and J by 8 bases, with 7 bases between. The CDR3 sequence: CASSHLGEKLFF. CDR3 sequence (DNA): TGCGCCAGCAGCCACCTGGGGGAAAAACTGTTTTTT.